This T cell receptor beta chain emerged from a study of cytomegalovirus exposure and HLA in healthy donors. Overall study results and limits: Among the CMV-associated chains, three were confirmed in vitro as specific for CMV antigens. According to reports, the classifier identified cytomegalovirus status with high specificity and sensitivity.

Concerning this clone itself: Its antigen is not identified.

Clones were sequenced by immunoSEQ multiplex PCR, and TCRdb holds only the in-frame ones, with some missing. The table records fewer than 250,000 clones, around nine tenths of them present only once. The CDR3 runs 16 residues. V shed 4 bases and J 0 bases; nucleotides not matched to a gene: 2. CDR1 is MNHNS and CDR2 is SASEGT in the germline V gene. The V and J genes are TRBV6-1 and TRBJ2-1; 11 bases are a match to TRBD1. The receptor's source is a man aged 18 to 29 in good health and CMV-seronegative. The material sequenced was PBMCs. The CDR3 DNA reads as TGTGCCAGCAGTGGGACAGGGGGCGTCTCCTACAATGAGCAGTTCTTC. Amino acid sequence: CASSGTGGVSYNEQFF.